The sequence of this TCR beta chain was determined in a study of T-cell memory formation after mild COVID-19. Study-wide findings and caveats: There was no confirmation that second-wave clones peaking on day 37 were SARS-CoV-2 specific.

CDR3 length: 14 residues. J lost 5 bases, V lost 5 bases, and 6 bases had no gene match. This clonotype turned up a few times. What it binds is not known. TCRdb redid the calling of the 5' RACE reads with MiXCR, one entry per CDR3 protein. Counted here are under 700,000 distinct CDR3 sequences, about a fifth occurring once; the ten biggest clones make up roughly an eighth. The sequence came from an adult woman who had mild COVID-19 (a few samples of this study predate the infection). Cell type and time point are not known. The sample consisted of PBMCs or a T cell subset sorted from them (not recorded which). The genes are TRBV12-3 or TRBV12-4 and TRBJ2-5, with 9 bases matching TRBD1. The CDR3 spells CASSVTGGLETQYF. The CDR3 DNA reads TGTGCCAGCAGTGTGACAGGGGGGCTGGAGACCCAGTACTTC.